Listed below are T cell receptor beta chains from one sample, sequenced in a study of CD8 T cells in Susac syndrome. Each CDR3 protein gets one entry after TCRdb re-called the immunoSEQ multiplex PCR reads with MiXCR. The table has roughly 120,000 distinct CDR3 sequences, approximately 95% seen once. Sequenced input: CD8+ T cells from PBMCs. The receptors here all came from a human donor with multiple sclerosis. The CDR3 runs from the conserved cysteine through the conserved F or W. A D gene is named only where the DNA matches it firmly. Size tells how often a clone was seen (once, few, many) or the class of an expanded clone, and some rows leave it out.

>TRBD2|TRBJ2-3|once|TRBV5-1
TGCGCCAGCAGCTTGGAGCGGGGGGGCACAGATACGCAGTATTTT
CASSLERGGTDTQYF
>NA|TRBJ2-1|few|TRBV27
TGTGCCAGCAGTTTATCCAGGAGGGGCAATGAGCAGTTCTTC
CASSLSRRGNEQFF
>NA|TRBJ1-1|NA|TRBV5-1
TGCGCCAGCAGCTGGAGCGGGAACACTGAAGCTTTCTTT
CASSWSGNTEAFF
>TRBD1|TRBJ2-7|NA|TRBV11-2
TGTGCCAGCAACTTCCGGGACAGTCCCTACGAGCAGTACTTC
CASNFRDSPYEQYF
>NA|TRBJ2-2|NA|TRBV7-3
TGTGCCAGCAGCTTGTCGCATACGGGCGGAGTTAACACCGGGGAGCTGTTTTTT
CASSLSHTGGVNTGELFF
>TRBD2|TRBJ2-1|NA|TRBV12-5
TGTGCTAGTGGTTCCGGGACTAGACAGTTCTTC
CASGSGTRQFF
>NA|TRBJ2-3|once|TRBV7-2
TGTGCCAGCAGCTTAGGGCTAGACGCAGATACGCAGTATTTT
CASSLGLDADTQYF
>TRBD1|TRBJ2-5|NA|TRBV4-1
TGCGCCAGCAGCCGCTTCCGGGACAGGGGTGGCTTTAATGAGACCCAGTACTTC
CASSRFRDRGGFNETQYF
>NA|TRBJ1-5|NA|TRBV4-2
TGTGCCAGCAGCCACTACCGGGGGAATGTGGATCAGCCCCAGCATTTT
CASSHYRGNVDQPQHF
>NA|TRBJ1-1|NA|TRBV27
TGTGCCAGCAGTCGCATCAAGTGGACTGAAGCTTTCTTT
CASSRIKWTEAFF
>NA|TRBJ2-7|NA|TRBV9
TGTGCCAGCAGCGTAGGGGCAGATTCCTACGAGCAGTACTTC
CASSVGADSYEQYF
>TRBD1|TRBJ2-1|NA|TRBV5-1
TGCGCCAGCAGCTCGCAAACAGGGGGCGCGTCAGGTGAGCAGTTCTTC
CASSSQTGGASGEQFF
>TRBD1|TRBJ2-1|NA|TRBV27
TGTGCCAGCAGTTTAAAGACAGGGTACTACAATGAGCAGTTCTTC
CASSLKTGYYNEQFF
>TRBD1|TRBJ2-7|NA|TRBV13
TGTGCCAGCAGCCCGACAGGGCCGCTTCCATGGCAGTACTTC
CASSPTGPLPWQYF
>NA|TRBJ1-5|NA|TRBV24-1
TGTGCCACCAGTGCGTCGGGGCGCAATCAGCCCCAGCATTTT
CATSASGRNQPQHF
>NA|TRBJ2-3|NA|TRBV29-1
TGCAGCGTTGAGGCAGGAGACACAGATACGCAGTATTTT
CSVEAGDTDTQYF
>NA|TRBJ1-1|NA|TRBV6-5
TGTGCCAGCAGAAGACCGAACACTGAAGCTTTCTTT
CASRRPNTEAFF
>NA|TRBJ2-1|NA|TRBV11-2
TGTGCCAGCAGTCGAGATGTCGGCAATGAGCAGTTCTTC
CASSRDVGNEQFF
>TRBD2|TRBJ2-1|few|TRBV9
TGTGCCAGCAGCGTAGGTGGCGGGGGTAACAATGAGCAGTTCTTC
CASSVGGGGNNEQFF
>TRBD1|TRBJ2-5|NA|TRBV27
TGTGCCAGCAGGGGGACAGGGGATCTACAAGAGACCCAGTACTTC
CASRGTGDLQETQYF
>NA|TRBJ1-2|NA|TRBV9
TGTGCCAGCAGCGTAAATAGGGATGACTATGGCTACACCTTC
CASSVNRDDYGYTF
>NA|TRBJ2-4|NA|TRBV5-6
TGTGCCAGCAGCTTCGGGCAACTAGCCAAAAACATTCAGTACTTC
CASSFGQLAKNIQYF